These 16 T cell receptor beta chains were sequenced from one sample in a study of blood T cell repertoires in COVID-19. Profiling relied on immunoSEQ multiplex PCR, and the TCRdb table lists in-frame clones only, not all of them. The table has 100,000 to 150,000 clones, approximately 82% seen once. The sample comprised peripheral blood. The source is a man between 60 and 70 years old with acute or convalescent COVID-19.

This chain connects TRBV25-1 to TRBJ2-1; weak D call: TRBD2 (5 bases). Trimming pared 1 base from V and 0 bases from J, leaving 13 bases between. This CDR3 is 17 amino acids long. Germline CDR1 MGHDK, CDR2 SYGVNS. The CDR3 region is CASSELTTAGSYNEQFF. CDR3 nucleotide sequence: TGTGCCAGCAGTGAATTGACTACCGCGGGCTCCTACAATGAGCAGTTCTTC.

This chain connects TRBV6-5 to TRBJ2-5; 8 bases are shared with TRBD2. This CDR3 has 14 amino acids. Germline-derived CDR1 and CDR2 are MNHEY and SVGAGI. Germline trimming cut 7 bases from V and 4 bases from J; bases unmatched to any gene: 8. The CDR3 spells CASKPGLVPETQYF. Here the CDR3 DNA reads TGTGCCAGCAAACCGGGACTAGTCCCAGAGACCCAGTACTTC.

This chain uses TRBV7-2 with TRBJ2-7; 9 bases map to TRBD2. V lost 4 bases, J lost 7 bases, and 5 bases stayed unmatched. Germline CDR1 reads SGHTA; CDR2 reads FQGNSA. This CDR3 has 13 residues. As DNA, the CDR3 is TGTGCCAGCAGCTATAGCGGGAGCCGGGAGCAGTACTTC. Its translation is CASSYSGSREQYF.

This chain joins TRBV15 and TRBJ2-3; 7 positions match TRBD2. CDR1 is LNHNV and CDR2 is YYDKDF in the germline V gene (reference sequence). V gave up 0 bases and J gave up 0 bases; unmatched junction bases: 9. The CDR3 is made up of 18 amino acids. Here the CDR3 reads CATSRDGESGTSTDTQYF. The DNA for the CDR3 is TGTGCCACCAGCAGAGATGGGGAGAGCGGGACCAGCACAGATACGCAGTATTTT. The full variable domain, completed using reference TRBV15 and TRBJ2-3, is DAMVIQNPRYQVTQFGKPVTLSCSQTLNHNVMYWYQQKSSQAPKLLFHYYDKDFNNEADTPDNFQSRRPNTSFCFLDIRSPGLGDTAMYLCATSRDGESGTSTDTQYFGPGTRLTVL.

The chain is built from TRBV11-2 and TRBJ2-1; D is undetermined. CDR1 is SGHAT and CDR2 is FQNNGV in the germline V gene. The length of the CDR3 is 15 residues. V shed 2 bases and J shed 6 bases, with 14 bases lying between them. DNA for the CDR3: TGTGCCAGCAGCTTATCTCAGGCCCTTGGCAATGAGCAGTTCTTC. Translating gives CASSLSQALGNEQFF.

This chain connects TRBV2 to TRBJ2-3; TRBD1 is a possible D gene (5 bases). The CDR3 length is 15 residues. From germline, CDR1 is SNHLY and CDR2 FYNNEI. V was shortened by 7 bases and J by 3 bases, with 17 bases between the two germline ends. CDR3 sequence: CASKGSGLSTDTQYF. For the CDR3, the DNA is TGTGCCAGCAAGGGGTCCGGTTTATCGACAGATACGCAGTATTTT.

The chain has TRBV19 and TRBJ1-5, with D perhaps matching TRBD1 (5 bases). The germline gives CDR1 LNHDA, CDR2 SQIVND (reference sequence). This CDR3 comprises 14 residues. With 3 bases removed from V and 5 bases from J, the gap between germline ends came to 11 bases. The CDR3 reads CASSMGQGHQPQHF. CDR3 bases: TGTGCCAGTAGTATGGGGCAGGGCCATCAGCCCCAGCATTTT.

J is TRBJ1-5 and V is TRBV6-5; TRBD1 aligns across 7 bases. CDR1 and CDR2 (germline): MNHEY, SVGAGI. This CDR3 is built from 15 residues. V lost 7 bases and J lost 2; bases outside the gene matches: 8. DNA of the CDR3: TGTGCCAGCATGTGGGGGACAGACGGCAATCAGCCCCAGCATTTT. Translated: CASMWGTDGNQPQHF.

The rearrangement uses TRBV28 and TRBJ1-2, with D perhaps matching TRBD1 (6 bases). Germline-derived CDR1 and CDR2 are MDHEN and SYDVKM. The V and J ends lost 7 bases and 2 bases respectively, with 26 bases between them. This CDR3 contains 18 residues. The CDR3 sequence: CASNAPDSATEGNYGYTF. The CDR3 region has the DNA TGTGCCAGCAACGCCCCGGACAGCGCGACGGAAGGGAACTATGGCTACACCTTC.

In this sample, this clone turned up once. The rearrangement joins TRBV5-8 to TRBJ2-1; 7 bases align to TRBD1. Germline CDR1 reads SGHTS; CDR2 reads YDEGEE. CDR3 length equals 14 residues. V shed 0 bases and J 6 bases; nucleotides not matched to a gene: 3. CDR3 protein: CASSLEGARNEQFF. CDR3 nucleotides: TGTGCCAGCAGCTTGGAGGGGGCGCGCAATGAGCAGTTCTTC.

The V call is TRBV4-2, the J call TRBJ1-2; maybe TRBD1 (6 bases). V dropped 2 bases and J dropped 2 bases, with 9 bases sitting between them. The CDR3 has 14 residues. Germline CDR1 is LGHNA and CDR2 is YNFKEQ. CDR3 residues: CASSQRTANYGYTF. The CDR3 bases are TGTGCCAGCAGCCAAAGGACAGCAAACTATGGCTACACCTTC.

The J gene is TRBJ2-7, the V gene TRBV5-4, with 10 bases lining up with TRBD2. The V gene end was trimmed by 1 base and the J gene end by 0 bases; junction bases not matched to a gene: 7. This CDR3 contains 17 residues. The germline V gene encodes CDR1 SGHNT and CDR2 YYREEE (reference sequence). CDR3 in amino acids: CASSLSSGSVSSYEQYF. CDR3 sequence (DNA): TGTGCCAGCAGCTTGTCTAGCGGGAGCGTGAGCTCCTACGAGCAGTACTTC. Using reference TRBV5-4 and TRBJ2-7 for the parts outside the CDR3, the full variable domain is ETGVTQSPTHLIKTRGQQVTLRCSSQSGHNTVSWYQQALGQGPQFIFQYYREEENGRGNFPPRFSGLQFPNYSSELNVNALELDDSALYLCASSLSSGSVSSYEQYFGPGTRLTVT.

There are many counts of this clone. The chain couples TRBV18 to TRBJ1-6; 7 positions agree with TRBD1. After removal of 0 bases from V and 3 bases from J, the junction contained 8 bases not matched to a gene. Germline V lookup: CDR1 KGHSH, CDR2 LQKENI. This CDR3 has 18 amino acids. For the CDR3, the DNA is TGTGCCAGCTCACCACCTGGAACCGGGACAGTCTATAATTCACCCCTCCACTTT. Translating gives CASSPPGTGTVYNSPLHF.

The chain links TRBV28 to TRBJ1-1, with D unresolved. The CDR3 sequence is 13 residues long. Germline values: CDR1 MDHEN, CDR2 SYDVKM. Trimming took 8 bases from V and 0 from J, leaving 10 bases between them. The CDR3 DNA reads as TGTGCCAGCGTGGTAAGCATGAACACTGAAGCTTTCTTT. This codes for CASVVSMNTEAFF.

In its sample, this clone was seen once. The chain carries TRBV30 and TRBJ1-2, with D unresolved. V dropped 3 bases and J dropped 4 bases, with 9 bases sitting between them. CDR1 is GTSNPN and CDR2 is SVGIG in the germline V gene (reference sequence). The CDR3 has 12 amino acids. This chain's CDR3 is CAWRTGVYGYTF. The CDR3 bases are TGTGCCTGGAGAACCGGAGTCTATGGCTACACCTTC.

CDR3 DNA: TGTGCCAGCAGCTTGAGGAGTGACGGGGGCAATCAGCCCCAGCATTTT. This codes for CASSLRSDGGNQPQHF. The chain has TRBV5-4 and TRBJ1-5; D remains unclear. The CDR3 covers 16 residues. Deletions cut 1 base from V and 2 bases from J, with 13 bases between. Germline V gene data show CDR1 as SGHNT and CDR2 as YYREEE (reference sequence). The variable domain in full, with the rest retrieved from reference TRBV5-4 and TRBJ1-5, is ETGVTQSPTHLIKTRGQQVTLRCSSQSGHNTVSWYQQALGQGPQFIFQYYREEENGRGNFPPRFSGLQFPNYSSELNVNALELDDSALYLCASSLRSDGGNQPQHFGDGTRLSIL.